This T cell receptor (beta chain) was obtained from a study of blood T cell repertoires in COVID-19. Turning to the study itself: Sources were T cells, B-cell-depleted T cells, or PBMCs; the material itself was cDNA or gDNA.

Study processing details: Reference gene primers were amplified, and this amplification served to estimate nucleated cell counts. The data were produced by immunoSEQ multiplex PCR, yet TCRdb's version contains in-frame clones alone and is incomplete. For V, J and clone size, that table is used; D and trimming come from the DNA. The table shows about 250,000 clones, with around 86% occurring only once. The germline V gene has CDR1 SGHRS and CDR2 YFSETQ. The CDR3 spans 15 residues. Unmatched junction bases numbered 4, after V lost 0 bases and J lost 4 bases. Everyone who took part was roughly 18 to 89 years old, and they came from 20 to 25 US areas. Researchers sorted participants into cohorts using their self-reported clinical history.

The sequencing sample was made of PBMCs or T cells enriched from blood (not recorded which). The sequence was collected from a man aged 35 to 55 who had recovered from COVID-19. The chain is built from TRBV5-1 and TRBJ2-5, with TRBD2 matching over 9 bases. CDR3 region: CASSLEAGGLETQYF. The CDR3 DNA reads as TGCGCCAGCAGCTTGGAGGCGGGGGGGTTAGAGACCCAGTACTTC.